This T cell receptor beta chain was documented in a study of regulatory T cells in long-lasting Graves disease. Study-level findings and limits: With a few thousand shared public clonotypes, persistent patients exceeded new patients, who shared about a thousand. TRBV28, TRBJ1-2 and TRBJ2-5 emerged as the favored segments in persistent disease.

As for this clonotype: Antigen specificity is unknown.

The time point: persistent/refractory GD, antithyroid drugs over 5 years with positive TRAb. There was RNA extracted from PBMCs, and the TCR library was made from it. Peripheral blood, at 8 to 9 milliliters, went into EDTA tubes. Both iRepertoire HTBI primers and Arm-PCR of CDR3 regions were used to build the TCR beta libraries. TCRdb called the multiplex PCR reads again in MiXCR, with one record for every CDR3 protein. The data contain more than 650,000 distinct CDR3 sequences, about 30% of them singletons. V was cut by 3 bases and J by 8 bases, with 10 bases left in between. The CDR3 sequence is 12 residues long. Germline CDR1 reads SEHNR; CDR2 reads FQNEAQ (reference sequence).

The sample consisted of peripheral blood mononuclear cells (PBMCs), taken when the disease was refractory, from a patient treated with antithyroid drugs. V and J are TRBV7-9 and TRBJ1-2, with D possibly TRBD1 on 5 matching bases. This clonotype originated in a female donor with Graves disease. The CDR3 bases are TGTGCCAGCAGCTTTATGAGGGACGGCTACACCTTC. Amino acid sequence: CASSFMRDGYTF.